These 22 T cell receptor beta chains came from one sample sequenced in a study of cytomegalovirus exposure and HLA in healthy donors. PCR was performed using 60 Vbeta and 13 Jbeta primers. Some clones are missing from TCRdb's copy, which holds only in-frame ones; the method was immunoSEQ multiplex PCR. This sample's table reports 200,000 to 250,000 clones. Sequenced: PBMCs. The source of these receptors is a girl aged 2 to 9 in good health and CMV-seropositive.

The chain recombines TRBV11-2 with TRBJ2-1; tentative D call: TRBD2 (5 bases). Germline values: CDR1 SGHAT, CDR2 FQNNGV. The CDR3 spans 16 residues. Between the trimmed V and J ends, which lost 3 bases and 0 bases, there was a span of 12 bases. CDR3 in DNA: TGTGCCAGCAGCTTGGGTAGCGCTAGCTCCTACAATGAGCAGTTCTTC. Residues: CASSLGSASSYNEQFF.

The rearrangement links TRBV29-1 to TRBJ1-2; D possibly corresponds to TRBD1 (5 bases). Trimming cost V 4 bases and J 4 bases, with 16 bases left between them. The CDR3 runs to 14 residues. Germline CDR1 and CDR2: SQVTM and ANQGSEA. CDR3 sequence: CSVVPGGTPYGYTF. Here the CDR3 DNA reads TGCAGCGTTGTCCCCGGAGGGACTCCCTATGGCTACACCTTC. The whole variable domain, filled in from reference TRBV29-1 and TRBJ1-2, reads SAVISQKPSRDICQRGTSLTIQCQVDSQVTMMFWYRQQPGQSLTLIATANQGSEATYESGFVIDKFPISRPNLTFSTLTVSNMSPEDSSIYLCSVVPGGTPYGYTFGSGTRLTVV.

CDR3 sequence reads: CASSPQTGELFF. The CDR3, as DNA: TGTGCCAGTAGTCCCCAGACCGGGGAGCTGTTTTTT. The rearrangement uses TRBV19 and TRBJ2-2, with D hard to call. The CDR3 runs to 12 residues. The germline V gene has CDR1 LNHDA and CDR2 SQIVND (reference sequence). The V gene lost 5 bases and the J gene lost 5 bases, with 6 bases spanning the gap.

The chain employs TRBV10-3 and TRBJ2-1, with 7 bases identical to TRBD2. The CDR3 contains 13 residues. CDR1 and CDR2 (germline): ENHRY, SYGVKD. V gave up 9 bases and J gave up 6 bases; unmatched junction bases: 8. The CDR3 DNA reads as TGTGCCATTGAGCGGGACTCGGGCAATGAGCAGTTCTTC. Protein: CAIERDSGNEQFF.

The rearrangement uses TRBV30 and TRBJ1-2, with D possibly being TRBD1 (5 bases). The germline V gene encodes CDR1 GTSNPN and CDR2 SVGIG (reference sequence). The germline V and J ends were trimmed by 5 bases and 7 bases, with 23 bases remaining between them. CDR3 size: 15 residues. DNA for the CDR3: TGTGCCTGGGGTGGCAGTTCAGGGCTTGGTATTGGCTACACCTTC. Amino acids: CAWGGSSGLGIGYTF.

Here the CDR3 DNA reads TGTGCCAGCAGTTTAATCGGGGGGAAAAGCAATCAGCCCCAGCATTTT. Amino acid sequence: CASSLIGGKSNQPQHF. The chain recombines TRBV28 with TRBJ1-5; maybe TRBD1 (5 bases). Germline CDR1 is MDHEN and CDR2 is SYDVKM. V gave up 2 bases and J gave up 1 base, with 12 bases separating them. CDR3 length: 16 amino acids.

The chain has TRBV5-6 and TRBJ1-1, with 7 bases aligning to TRBD1. The CDR3 has 14 amino acids. Germline CDR1 reads SGHDT; CDR2 reads YYEEEE. V was clipped by 1 base and J by 4 bases; unmatched bases: 4. The CDR3 is CASSLPAGGTEAFF. Written as DNA, the CDR3 is TGTGCCAGCAGCTTGCCCGCAGGGGGCACTGAAGCTTTCTTT.

The chain has TRBV5-1 and TRBJ2-3, with D possibly TRBD2 on 6 matching bases. Trimming shortened V by 4 bases and J by 1 base, and 10 bases separated the two germline ends. The CDR3 runs 14 residues. Per germline, CDR1 SGHRS and CDR2 YFSETQ. CDR3 DNA sequence: TGCGCCAGCAGCGGAGGGACTGGCACAGATACGCAGTATTTT. Translating it yields CASSGGTGTDTQYF.

This chain joins TRBV5-4 and TRBJ1-4; no definite D call. CDR1 and CDR2 (germline): SGHNT, YYREEE (reference sequence). Trimming left V 2 bases short and J 6 bases short, with 11 bases between. This CDR3 has 14 residues. CDR3 amino acids: CASSFDKWDEKLFF. DNA for the CDR3: TGTGCCAGCAGCTTTGACAAGTGGGATGAAAAACTGTTTTTT.

The chain has TRBV10-3 and TRBJ1-4; 9 nucleotides line up with TRBD1. CDR1 and CDR2 from the germline V gene are ENHRY and SYGVKD. The trim removed 0 bases at V and 8 bases at J, leaving 10 bases unmatched. The CDR3 runs to 17 residues. The CDR3 region has the DNA TGTGCCATCAGTGAGTCAAGGGGCACAGGGGGCAAGGAAAAACTGTTTTTT. Translated, it gives CAISESRGTGGKEKLFF.

The CDR3 sequence is CASSLLPGGDYGYTF. CDR3 DNA: TGTGCCAGCAGCCTCTTGCCAGGGGGCGACTATGGCTACACCTTC. The rearrangement links TRBV11-2 to TRBJ1-2; 8 bases agree with TRBD1. V lost 5 bases to trimming and J lost 3 bases; unmatched junction nucleotides: 8. This CDR3 comprises 15 residues. The germline CDR1 and CDR2 sequences are SGHAT and FQNNGV.

The chain joins TRBV6-1 to TRBJ2-3, with TRBD2 identical over 7 bases. The CDR3 extends over 15 amino acids. Germline V gene data show CDR1 as MNHNS and CDR2 as SASEGT. V was clipped by 4 bases and J by 0 bases; unmatched bases: 4. The CDR3 DNA reads as TGTGCCAGCAGTGCGGCTAGCGGCAGCACAGATACGCAGTATTTT. Amino acids: CASSAASGSTDTQYF.

The genes are TRBV13 and TRBJ2-7; 9 nucleotides align to TRBD1. Germline V gene sequence: CDR1 PRHDT, CDR2 FYEKMQ (reference sequence). This CDR3 comprises 14 residues. The junction had 6 bases not matched to a gene; V was cut back by 5 bases and J by 4 bases. The DNA for the CDR3 is TGTGCCAGCAGCGAGGGACAGGGACAATACGAGCAGTACTTC. Translation gives CASSEGQGQYEQYF.

The chain recombines TRBV29-1 with TRBJ1-1; D not resolved. Germline values: CDR1 SQVTM, CDR2 ANQGSEA. This CDR3 region has 10 residues. Trimming left V 4 bases short and J 10 bases short, with 10 bases between. DNA of the CDR3: TGCAGCGTTGTTCATGAGGGAGCTTTCTTT. It is translated as CSVVHEGAFF. Looking up the rest from reference TRBV29-1 and TRBJ1-1 gives the full variable domain: SAVISQKPSRDICQRGTSLTIQCQVDSQVTMMFWYRQQPGQSLTLIATANQGSEATYESGFVIDKFPISRPNLTFSTLTVSNMSPEDSSIYLCSVVHEGAFFGQGTRLTVV.

The chain is built from TRBV28 and TRBJ2-7; TRBD1 matches at 8 bases. CDR3 length: 18 amino acids. In germline, CDR1 is MDHEN, CDR2 SYDVKM. The junction had 16 bases not matched to a gene; V was cut back by 6 bases and J by 0 bases. CDR3 amino acids: CASRSLWGDDRGSYEQYF. Here the CDR3 DNA reads TGTGCCAGCAGGAGTTTGTGGGGAGACGACAGGGGCTCCTACGAGCAGTACTTC.

This chain connects TRBV9 to TRBJ2-4; D perhaps matches TRBD2 (6 bases). Germline-derived CDR1 and CDR2 are SGDLS and YYNGEE. The CDR3 consists of 17 residues. With 0 bases removed from V and 1 base from J, the gap between germline ends came to 14 bases. CDR3 sequence: CASSVAISAGAKNIQYF. CDR3 nucleotide sequence: TGTGCCAGCAGCGTAGCTATCTCCGCGGGGGCCAAAAACATTCAGTACTTC. Together with reference TRBV9 and TRBJ2-4, the CDR3 gives the full variable domain: DSGVTQTPKHLITATGQRVTLRCSPRSGDLSVYWYQQSLDQGLQFLIQYYNGEERAKGNILERFSAQQFPDLHSELNLSSLELGDSALYFCASSVAISAGAKNIQYFGAGTRLSVL.

This chain links TRBV10-1 with TRBJ1-1; 9 nucleotides line up with TRBD1. CDR3 length equals 13 residues. Germline-derived CDR1 and CDR2 are WNHNN and SYGVQD (reference sequence). Trimming at V came to 3 bases and at J to 9 bases, leaving 5 bases not matched to a gene. CDR3 sequence reads: CASSEQGAEKAFF. The CDR3, as DNA: TGCGCCAGCAGTGAACAGGGGGCGGAAAAAGCTTTCTTT.

V gene TRBV7-9 combines with J gene TRBJ2-1, with TRBD1 identical over 8 bases. CDR3 length: 15 residues. Germline V gene sequence: CDR1 SEHNR, CDR2 FQNEAQ (reference sequence). J lost 9 bases, V lost 7 bases, and 14 bases had no gene match. The CDR3 DNA sequence: TGTGCCAGCATCGACTTGACAGGGGAGAAGGGTGAGCAGTTCTTC. It translates to CASIDLTGEKGEQFF.

The V gene is TRBV2, the J gene TRBJ1-1; D is possibly TRBD1 (5 bases). The ends were cut back, 7 bases at V and 0 bases at J, with 9 bases in the middle. Germline V lookup: CDR1 SNHLY, CDR2 FYNNEI. The CDR3 has 13 residues. The CDR3: CASNRQLNTEAFF. The CDR3 coding sequence is TGTGCCAGCAACAGGCAGTTGAACACTGAAGCTTTCTTT.

The J gene is TRBJ2-1, the V gene TRBV7-9; the D gene is possibly TRBD2 (6 bases). The CDR3 runs 13 residues. Trimming took 5 bases from V and 5 from J, leaving 10 bases between them. Germline V CDR1 and CDR2: SEHNR, FQNEAQ (reference sequence). The CDR3 DNA reads as TGTGCCAGCAGCGGAGGGACCGACAATGAGCAGTTCTTC. Protein: CASSGGTDNEQFF.

This sequence joins TRBV5-1 and TRBJ1-1; D unclear. Germline V gene lookup returns CDR1 SGHRS and CDR2 YFSETQ. Trimming left V 4 bases short and J 5 bases short, with 15 bases between. The length of the CDR3 is 14 residues. CDR3 coding DNA: TGCGCCAGCAGCGAACCAGCGGGAATTACTGAAGCTTTCTTT. This codes for CASSEPAGITEAFF.

This chain joins TRBV28 and TRBJ1-5; 7 bases align to TRBD1. Germline assignment: CDR1 MDHEN and CDR2 SYDVKM. The CDR3 length is 13 residues. The V gene end was trimmed by 6 bases and the J gene end by 6 bases; junction bases not matched to a gene: 5. CDR3 in DNA: TGTGCCAGCAGGACAGGGACGGGTCAGCCCCAGCATTTT. It translates to CASRTGTGQPQHF.